The entry that follows covers one T cell receptor (beta chain) sequence. Its antigen is not known. Using immunoSEQ multiplex PCR, the repertoire was profiled, and TCRdb retains in-frame clones only, with some absent. Of tens of thousands of clones listed, roughly three quarters are singletons. Germline lookup yields CDR1 SGHTS and CDR2 YDEGEE. The CDR3 is 14 residues long. Trimming took off 0 bases at V and 0 bases at J, with 4 bases between the two ends. As to time point: week 35, safety follow-up. Every single dose of the vaccine, 300 ug of mutant IDH1 20-mer peptide, came with topical imiquimod. This sample was included in a study of a mutant IDH1 vaccine in newly diagnosed glioma. At the level of the study: Treated individuals were approximately 62% male and around 40% female, averaging roughly 38 years of age.

The sequencing used PBMCs, collected from a glioma patient whose treatment included an IDH1 peptide vaccine. The chain carries TRBV5-8 and TRBJ1-3; D not resolved. The source is a woman between 40 and 55 years old with glioma. CDR3 amino acids: CASSLDFSGNTIYF. The CDR3 DNA reads TGTGCCAGCAGCTTGGACTTCTCTGGAAACACCATATATTTT.